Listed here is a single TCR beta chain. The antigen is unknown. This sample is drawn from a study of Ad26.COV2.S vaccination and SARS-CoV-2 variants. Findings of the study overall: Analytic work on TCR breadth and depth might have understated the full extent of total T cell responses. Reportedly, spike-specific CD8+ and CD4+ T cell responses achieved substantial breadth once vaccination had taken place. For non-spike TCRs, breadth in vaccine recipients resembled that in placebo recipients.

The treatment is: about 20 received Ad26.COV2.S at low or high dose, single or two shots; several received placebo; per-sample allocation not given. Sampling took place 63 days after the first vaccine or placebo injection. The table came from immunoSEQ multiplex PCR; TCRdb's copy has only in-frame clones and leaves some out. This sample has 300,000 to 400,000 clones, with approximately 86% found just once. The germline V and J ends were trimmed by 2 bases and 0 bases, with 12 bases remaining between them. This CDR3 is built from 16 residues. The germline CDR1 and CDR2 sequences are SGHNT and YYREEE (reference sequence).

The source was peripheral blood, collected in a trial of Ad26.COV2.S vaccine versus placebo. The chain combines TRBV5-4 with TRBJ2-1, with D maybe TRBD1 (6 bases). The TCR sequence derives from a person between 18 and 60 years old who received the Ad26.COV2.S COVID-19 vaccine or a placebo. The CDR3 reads CASSLPGHSSYNEQFF. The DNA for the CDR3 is TGTGCCAGCAGCTTACCGGGACATAGCTCCTACAATGAGCAGTTCTTC.